One and the same sample provided the 14 T cell receptor beta chains below, sequenced in a study of blood T cell repertoires in COVID-19 (dated by TCRdb to about 2020). The method behind the library was the immunoSEQ multiplex PCR assay. TCRdb stores this immuneACCESS table with in-frame sequences only. Part of the clones is absent; in the studies checked, under half of the shortfall reflects unresolved V genes, and no reason is known for the rest. In this sample the table shows roughly 110,000 clones, roughly 86% of which occur a single time. The ten biggest clones cover 3.5% to 5.5% of the sample. The sequenced sample consisted of peripheral blood. These TCRs come from a man between 40 and 49 years old with acute or convalescent COVID-19.

The rearrangement links TRBV5-1 to TRBJ2-7; TRBD2 agrees at 9 bases. Germline CDR1 reads SGHRS; CDR2 reads YFSETQ. V dropped 0 bases and J dropped 4; count of bases not matched to a gene: 5. The CDR3 loop spans 15 amino acids. The CDR3 coding sequence is TGCGCCAGCAGCTTGGGGTTTAGCGGGGGTTACGAGCAGTACTTC. Translation gives CASSLGFSGGYEQYF.

V and J are TRBV6-2 or TRBV6-3 and TRBJ2-1; 16 bases are a match to TRBD2. Germline CDR1 and CDR2: MNHEY and SVGEGT. Trimming took 0 bases from V and 12 from J; bases not matched to a gene: 2. This CDR3 is 15 amino acids long. This chain's CDR3 is CASSYSGLAGGLQFF. The CDR3 DNA is TGTGCCAGCAGTTACTCGGGACTAGCGGGGGGGCTGCAGTTCTTC.

This chain connects TRBV7-9 to TRBJ1-1; a possible D gene is TRBD1 (5 bases). The CDR3 sequence is 13 residues long. Trimming took 6 bases from V and 3 from J, leaving 11 bases between them. Germline V gene sequence: CDR1 SEHNR, CDR2 FQNEAQ (reference sequence). The CDR3 here is CASSRRGDTEAFF. The CDR3 bases are TGTGCCAGCAGTCGCCGGGGGGACACTGAAGCTTTCTTT.

The chain joins TRBV4-3 to TRBJ2-7, with a possible D match to TRBD2 (6 bases). Germline values: CDR1 LGHNA, CDR2 YSLEER. This CDR3 has 13 residues. Trimming left V 0 bases short and J 6 bases short, with 9 bases between. DNA for the CDR3: TGCGCCAGCAGCCAAGATTGGGGGGTCGAGCAGTACTTC. As protein: CASSQDWGVEQYF.

The chain joins TRBV24-1 to TRBJ1-1; D gene unclear. V lost 6 bases and J 5 bases, leaving 6 bases between the germline ends. The CDR3 contains 11 residues. From germline, CDR1 is KGHDR and CDR2 SFDVKD. This chain's CDR3 is CATSTGTEAFF. CDR3 DNA: TGTGCCACCAGTACCGGGACTGAAGCTTTCTTT.

The V call is TRBV6-1, the J call TRBJ2-1; 8 bases match TRBD2. V gave up 2 bases and J gave up 4 bases; unmatched junction bases: 7. The CDR3 has 16 residues. Germline V gene data show CDR1 as MNHNS and CDR2 as SASEGT. Written as DNA, the CDR3 is TGTGCCAGCAGTGAAAAATTAGCGGGACCGTACAATGAGCAGTTCTTC. The encoded protein is CASSEKLAGPYNEQFF.

This chain links TRBV27 with TRBJ2-3, with 9 positions matching TRBD1. V shed 7 bases and J 3 bases; nucleotides not matched to a gene: 8. Germline CDR1 is MNHEY and CDR2 is SMNVEV (reference sequence). CDR3 length equals 15 residues. The CDR3 nucleotides are TGTGCCAGCAAGTTATGGGGACAGGGAACAGATACGCAGTATTTT. Protein sequence: CASKLWGQGTDTQYF.

The J gene is TRBJ2-5, the V gene TRBV27, with 9 bases lining up with TRBD2. CDR1 and CDR2 (germline): MNHEY, SMNVEV (reference sequence). The CDR3 covers 15 residues. V lost 6 bases to trimming and J lost 5 bases; unmatched junction nucleotides: 10. For the CDR3, the DNA is TGTGCCAGCAGCAGCACTAGCGGGTCTGGGGAGACCCAGTACTTC. Encoded protein: CASSSTSGSGETQYF.

The rearrangement uses TRBV12-3 or TRBV12-4 and TRBJ1-2; D not resolved. The CDR3 is 13 amino acids. V was trimmed by 7 bases and J by 4 bases, leaving 13 bases between them. The CDR3 is CASKTSRVYGYTF. CDR3 DNA sequence: TGTGCCAGCAAAACTAGCCGAGTCTATGGCTACACCTTC.

The rearrangement links TRBV4-2 to TRBJ1-2; 7 bases fit TRBD1. The CDR3 extends over 17 amino acids. V was pared by 0 bases and J by 1 base, with 8 bases of the junction left unmatched. CDR1 LGHNA and CDR2 YNFKEQ come from the germline V gene. The DNA of the CDR3 is TGTGCCAGCAGCCAAGATTTAGGGGACAGATTTAACTATGGCTACACCTTC. This codes for CASSQDLGDRFNYGYTF.

The chain combines TRBV4-2 with TRBJ2-7, with 9 bases that match TRBD1. From germline, CDR1 is LGHNA and CDR2 YNFKEQ. The J segment lost 2 bases and the V segment lost 3 bases, leaving 5 bases of the junction unmatched. This CDR3 is built from 15 residues. The CDR3 reads CASSQTGGSTYEQYF. CDR3 coding DNA: TGTGCCAGCAGCCAGACAGGGGGTTCGACCTACGAGCAGTACTTC.

The chain couples TRBV29-1 to TRBJ1-1; D call uncertain. The V end was cut by 4 bases, the J end by 7 bases, with 10 bases between. The length of the CDR3 is 11 residues. Per the germline V gene, CDR1 is SQVTM and CDR2 is ANQGSEA. In nucleotides, the CDR3 is TGCAGCGTTGTGGTGTACGGTGAAGCTTTCTTT. Its protein is CSVVVYGEAFF.

The V gene is TRBV5-1, the J gene TRBJ2-7; the D gene is possibly TRBD2 (5 bases). The V gene's germline CDR1 is SGHRS and CDR2 YFSETQ. V lost 3 bases and J lost 6, with 13 bases in between. CDR3 size: 13 residues. The CDR3 nucleotides are TGCGCCAGCAGCTGGGGAGATCGGGGCGAGCAGTACTTC. It is translated as CASSWGDRGEQYF.

V and J are TRBV6-2 or TRBV6-3 and TRBJ2-5; D unclear. Trimming shortened V by 6 bases and J by 1 base, and 6 bases separated the two germline ends. Germline CDR1 reads MNHEY; CDR2 reads SVGEGT. The CDR3 is 12 residues long. The CDR3 protein is CASSFRQETQYF. The CDR3 DNA sequence: TGTGCCAGCAGCTTCCGCCAAGAGACCCAGTACTTC.